Listed here is a single T cell receptor (beta chain). The data belong to a study of shared T cell receptors in the human thymus. Generated by immunoSEQ multiplex PCR, the TCRdb table keeps only in-frame clones and is missing some. Counted here are 630,000 or so clones, 87% occurring once; the ten biggest clones make up more than 0.009%. This CDR3 has 13 amino acids. CDR1 and CDR2 from the germline V gene are SNHLY and FYNNEI. V was pared by 5 bases and J by 9 bases, with 14 bases between. This sample also appeared in a second study, on human thymus T cells. That work adds: Healthy Finnish infants undergoing corrective surgery for congenital heart defects were used as donors. Thymic resections from corrective heart surgery supplied the tissue. There appeared to be biased usage of V and J genes in thymic and blood repertoires.

This chain joins TRBV2 and TRBJ1-5; the D gene is possibly TRBD1 (5 bases). The TCR comes from a boy younger than two with a congenital heart defect. Sequencing used thymocytes. CDR3 sequence: CASSRQGILPQHF. The CDR3 nucleotides read TGTGCCAGCAGTCGGCAGGGAATTTTGCCCCAGCATTTT.